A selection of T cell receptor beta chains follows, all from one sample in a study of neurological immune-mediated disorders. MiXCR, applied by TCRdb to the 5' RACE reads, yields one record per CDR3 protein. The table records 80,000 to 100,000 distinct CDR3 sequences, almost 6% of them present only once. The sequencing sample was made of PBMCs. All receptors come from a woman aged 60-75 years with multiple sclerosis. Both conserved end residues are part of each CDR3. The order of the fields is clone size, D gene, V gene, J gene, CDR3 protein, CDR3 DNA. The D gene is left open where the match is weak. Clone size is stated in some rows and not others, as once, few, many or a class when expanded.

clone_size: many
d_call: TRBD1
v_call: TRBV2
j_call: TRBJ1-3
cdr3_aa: CASSGQVQSGNTIYF
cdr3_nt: TGTGCCAGCAGCGGACAGGTTCAATCCGGAAACACCATATATTTT

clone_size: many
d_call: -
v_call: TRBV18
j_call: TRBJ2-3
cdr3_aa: CASSPGTPSTDTQYF
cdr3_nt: TGTGCCAGCTCACCAGGGACACCTAGCACAGATACGCAGTATTTT

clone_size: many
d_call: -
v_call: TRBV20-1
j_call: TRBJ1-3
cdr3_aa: CSASRTNSGNTIYF
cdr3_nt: TGCAGTGCTTCACGGACTAACTCTGGAAACACCATATATTTT

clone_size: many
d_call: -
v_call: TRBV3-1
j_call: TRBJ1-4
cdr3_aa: CASSPRDGSNEKLFF
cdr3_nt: TGTGCCAGCAGCCCCCGGGACGGTTCTAATGAAAAACTGTTTTTT

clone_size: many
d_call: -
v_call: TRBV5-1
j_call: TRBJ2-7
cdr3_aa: CASSLDTGAPYEQYF
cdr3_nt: TGCGCCAGCAGCTTGGATACTGGGGCCCCCTACGAGCAGTACTTC

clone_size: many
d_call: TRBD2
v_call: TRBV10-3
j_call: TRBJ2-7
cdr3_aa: CAISESPGGAAAF
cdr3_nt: TGTGCCATCAGTGAGTCGCCGGGGGGAGCTGCAGCCTTC

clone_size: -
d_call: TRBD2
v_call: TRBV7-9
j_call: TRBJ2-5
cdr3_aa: CASSPRLAGEETQYF
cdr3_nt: TGTGCCAGCAGCCCCAGACTAGCGGGGGAAGAGACCCAGTACTTC

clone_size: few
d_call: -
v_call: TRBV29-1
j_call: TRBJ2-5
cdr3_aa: CSVEGETQYF
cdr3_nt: TGCAGCGTTGAAGGGGAGACCCAGTACTTC

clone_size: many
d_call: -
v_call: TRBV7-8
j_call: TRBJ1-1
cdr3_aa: CASSLGWGTEAFF
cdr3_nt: TGTGCCAGCAGCCTGGGTTGGGGCACTGAAGCTTTCTTT

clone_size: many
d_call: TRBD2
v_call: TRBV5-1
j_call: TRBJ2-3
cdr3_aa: CASTKGGLAGPTDTQYF
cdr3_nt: TGCGCCAGCACCAAGGGTGGCCTAGCGGGGCCCACAGATACGCAGTATTTT

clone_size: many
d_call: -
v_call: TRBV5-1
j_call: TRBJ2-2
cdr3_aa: CASNPGTTNTGELFF
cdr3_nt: TGCGCCAGCAACCCCGGGACGACGAACACCGGGGAGCTGTTTTTT

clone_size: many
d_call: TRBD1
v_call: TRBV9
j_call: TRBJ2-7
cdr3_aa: CASSATGGFNEQYF
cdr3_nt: TGTGCCAGCAGCGCGACAGGGGGTTTCAACGAGCAGTACTTC

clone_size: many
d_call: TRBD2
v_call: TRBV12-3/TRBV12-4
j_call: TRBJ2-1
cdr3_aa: CASSSGTSGGPEQFF
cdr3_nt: TGTGCCAGCAGTTCCGGGACTAGCGGGGGCCCAGAGCAGTTCTTC

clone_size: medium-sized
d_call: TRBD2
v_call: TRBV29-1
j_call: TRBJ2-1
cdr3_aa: CSVESGGPSYNEQFF
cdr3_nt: TGCAGCGTTGAATCGGGGGGTCCCTCCTACAATGAGCAGTTCTTC

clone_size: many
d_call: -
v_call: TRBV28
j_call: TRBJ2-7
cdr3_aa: CASMDTPYEQYF
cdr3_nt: TGTGCCAGCATGGACACCCCCTACGAGCAGTACTTC

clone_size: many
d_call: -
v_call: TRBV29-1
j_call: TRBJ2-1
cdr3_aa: CSVEEGYRVSYNEQFF
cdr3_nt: TGCAGCGTTGAAGAGGGGTACAGGGTGTCCTACAATGAGCAGTTCTTC

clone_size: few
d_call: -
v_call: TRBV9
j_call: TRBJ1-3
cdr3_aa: CASSADRQSSGNTIYF
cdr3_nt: TGTGCCAGCAGCGCCGACCGCCAGAGCTCTGGAAACACCATATATTTT

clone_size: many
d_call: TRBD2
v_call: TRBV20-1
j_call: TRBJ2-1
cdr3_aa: CSASISGGFYNEQFF
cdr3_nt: TGCAGTGCTAGTATCAGCGGGGGATTCTACAATGAGCAGTTCTTC

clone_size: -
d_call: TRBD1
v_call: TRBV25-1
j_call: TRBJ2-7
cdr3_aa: CASSEGGTGAYEQYF
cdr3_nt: TGTGCCAGCAGTGAAGGGGGGACAGGGGCATACGAGCAGTACTTC

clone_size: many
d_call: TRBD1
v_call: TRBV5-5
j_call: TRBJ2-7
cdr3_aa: CASSEDRGNEQYF
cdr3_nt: TGTGCCAGCAGCGAGGACAGGGGCAACGAGCAGTACTTC

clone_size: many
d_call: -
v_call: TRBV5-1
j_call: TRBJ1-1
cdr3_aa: CASSLGGTNTEAFF
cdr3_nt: TGCGCCAGCAGCTTGGGGGGGACCAACACTGAAGCTTTCTTT

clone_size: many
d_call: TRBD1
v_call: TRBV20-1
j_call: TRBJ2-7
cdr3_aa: CSAVRTGGLHEQYF
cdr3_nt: TGCAGTGCGGTCAGGACAGGGGGCCTTCACGAGCAGTACTTC

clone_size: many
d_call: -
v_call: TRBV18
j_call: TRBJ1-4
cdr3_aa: CASSPPSFRDEKLFF
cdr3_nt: TGTGCCAGCTCACCACCGAGTTTTAGGGATGAAAAACTGTTTTTT

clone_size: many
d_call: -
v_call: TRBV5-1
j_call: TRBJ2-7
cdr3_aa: CASSFGQGQGEQYF
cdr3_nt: TGCGCCAGCAGCTTTGGCCAGGGTCAAGGGGAGCAGTACTTC

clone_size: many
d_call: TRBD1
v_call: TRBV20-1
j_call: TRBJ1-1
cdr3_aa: CSADTGGTWNTEAFF
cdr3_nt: TGCAGTGCTGACACAGGGGGCACTTGGAACACTGAAGCTTTCTTT

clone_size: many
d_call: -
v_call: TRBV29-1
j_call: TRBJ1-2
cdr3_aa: CSVMSGYTF
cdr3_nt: TGCAGCGTTATGTCTGGCTACACCTTC

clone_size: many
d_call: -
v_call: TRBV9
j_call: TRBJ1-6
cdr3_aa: CASSYRDTSYNSPLHF
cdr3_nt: TGTGCCAGCAGCTACCGGGACACCTCCTATAATTCACCCCTCCACTTT

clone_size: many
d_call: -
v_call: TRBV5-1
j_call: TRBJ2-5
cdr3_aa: CASSLLGAQETQYF
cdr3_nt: TGCGCCAGCAGCTTGCTGGGAGCACAAGAGACCCAGTACTTC

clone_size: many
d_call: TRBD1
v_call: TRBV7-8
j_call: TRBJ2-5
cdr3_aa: CASSLIGQDYQETQYF
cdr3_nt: TGTGCCAGCAGCTTAATAGGACAGGACTACCAAGAGACCCAGTACTTC

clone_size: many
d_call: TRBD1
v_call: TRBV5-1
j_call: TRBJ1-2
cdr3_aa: CASSSTGTGDGYTF
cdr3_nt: TGCGCCAGCAGCTCAACCGGGACAGGGGATGGCTACACCTTC

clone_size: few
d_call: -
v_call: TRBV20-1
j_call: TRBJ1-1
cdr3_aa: CSAFRDGRATEAFF
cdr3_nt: TGCAGTGCTTTCCGAGATGGGAGGGCCACTGAAGCTTTCTTT

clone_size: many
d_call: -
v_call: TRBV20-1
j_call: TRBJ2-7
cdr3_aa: CSAAAAAYEQYF
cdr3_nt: TGCAGTGCCGCCGCGGCCGCCTACGAGCAGTACTTC

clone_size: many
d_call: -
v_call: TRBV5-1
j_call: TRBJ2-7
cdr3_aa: CASSLQPDGSYEQYF
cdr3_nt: TGCGCCAGCAGCTTGCAACCGGACGGATCCTACGAGCAGTACTTC

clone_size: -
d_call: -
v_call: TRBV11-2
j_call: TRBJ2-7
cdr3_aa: CASSLDWIARRDF
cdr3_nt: TGTGCCAGCAGCTTAGATTGGATTGCGCGCAGGGACTTC

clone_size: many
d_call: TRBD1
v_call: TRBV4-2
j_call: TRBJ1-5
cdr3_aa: CASSQEGTGGVQPQHF
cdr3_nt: TGTGCCAGCAGCCAAGAAGGGACAGGGGGCGTTCAGCCCCAGCATTTT

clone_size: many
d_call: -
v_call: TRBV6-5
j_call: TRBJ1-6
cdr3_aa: CASSYSNSPLHF
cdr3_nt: TGTGCCAGCAGTTACTCGAATTCACCCCTCCACTTT

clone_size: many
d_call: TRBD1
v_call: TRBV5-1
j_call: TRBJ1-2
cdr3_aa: CASSRTGGDYGYTF
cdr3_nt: TGCGCCAGCAGCCGGACAGGGGGCGATTATGGCTACACCTTC

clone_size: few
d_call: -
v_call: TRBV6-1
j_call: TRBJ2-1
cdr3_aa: CASSGGLAPVNEQFF
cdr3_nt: TGTGCCAGCAGTGGCGGGCTAGCGCCAGTCAATGAGCAGTTCTTC

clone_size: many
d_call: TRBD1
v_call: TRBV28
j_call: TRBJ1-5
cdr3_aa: CASGTLGQASNQPQHF
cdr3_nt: TGTGCCAGCGGTACGTTGGGACAGGCTAGCAATCAGCCCCAGCATTTT

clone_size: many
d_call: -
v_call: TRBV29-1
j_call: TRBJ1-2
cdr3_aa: CSVVGRQAESGYTF
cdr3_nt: TGCAGCGTTGTGGGACGGCAGGCGGAGAGTGGCTACACCTTC

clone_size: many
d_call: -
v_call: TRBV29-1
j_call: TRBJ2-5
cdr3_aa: CSVTKFNQETQYF
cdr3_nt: TGCAGCGTAACTAAGTTTAACCAAGAGACCCAGTACTTC

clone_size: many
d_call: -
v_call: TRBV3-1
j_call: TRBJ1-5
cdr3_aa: CASSQDRGSNQPQHF
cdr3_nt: TGTGCCAGCAGCCAAGATCGAGGGAGCAATCAGCCCCAGCATTTT

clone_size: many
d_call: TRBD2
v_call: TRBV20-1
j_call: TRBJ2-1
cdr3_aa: CSAERGGTTEQFF
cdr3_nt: TGCAGTGCTGAGCGGGGGGGGACAACCGAGCAGTTCTTC

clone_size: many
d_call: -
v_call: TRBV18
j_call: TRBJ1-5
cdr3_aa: CASSRTESNQPQHF
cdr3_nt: TGTGCCAGCTCACGGACAGAGAGCAATCAGCCCCAGCATTTT

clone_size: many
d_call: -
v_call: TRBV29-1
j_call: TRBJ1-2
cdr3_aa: CSVEERRYGYTF
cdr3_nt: TGCAGCGTTGAAGAGAGAAGGTATGGCTACACCTTC

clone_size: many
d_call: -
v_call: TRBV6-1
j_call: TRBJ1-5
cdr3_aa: CASRPGVVDQPQHF
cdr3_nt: TGTGCCAGCAGGCCAGGGGTGGTCGACCAGCCCCAGCATTTT

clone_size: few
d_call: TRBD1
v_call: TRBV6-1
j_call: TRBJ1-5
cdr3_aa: CASKTGPNQPQHF
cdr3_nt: TGTGCCAGCAAGACAGGGCCAAATCAGCCCCAGCATTTT

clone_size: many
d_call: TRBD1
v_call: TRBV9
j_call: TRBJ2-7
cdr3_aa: CASSVAGTGTEQYF
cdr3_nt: TGTGCCAGCAGCGTAGCGGGGACAGGGACCGAGCAGTACTTC

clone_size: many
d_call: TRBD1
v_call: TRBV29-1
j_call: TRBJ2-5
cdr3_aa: CSVADREQYF
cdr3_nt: TGCAGCGTCGCGGACAGGGAACAGTACTTC

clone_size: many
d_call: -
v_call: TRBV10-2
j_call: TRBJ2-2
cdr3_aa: CASNQNTGELFF
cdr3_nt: TGCGCCAGCAATCAAAACACCGGGGAGCTGTTTTTT

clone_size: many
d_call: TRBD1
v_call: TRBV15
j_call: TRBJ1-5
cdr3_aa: CATSRLGATGEQPQHF
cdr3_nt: TGTGCCACCAGCCGGCTAGGTGCGACAGGGGAACAGCCCCAGCATTTT

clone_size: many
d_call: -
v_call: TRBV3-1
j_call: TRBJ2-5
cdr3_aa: CASSPDRNQETQYF
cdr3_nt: TGTGCCAGCAGCCCCGACAGAAACCAAGAGACCCAGTACTTC

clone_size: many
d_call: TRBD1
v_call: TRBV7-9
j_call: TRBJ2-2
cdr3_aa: CASSLGDSYTGELFF
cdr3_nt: TGTGCCAGCAGCTTAGGGGACAGTTACACCGGGGAGCTGTTTTTT

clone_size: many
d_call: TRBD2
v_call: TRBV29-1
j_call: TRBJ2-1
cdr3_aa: CSGRRGSSGGAGDEQFF
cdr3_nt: TGCAGCGGGAGAAGGGGGTCTAGCGGGGGCGCAGGGGATGAGCAGTTCTTC